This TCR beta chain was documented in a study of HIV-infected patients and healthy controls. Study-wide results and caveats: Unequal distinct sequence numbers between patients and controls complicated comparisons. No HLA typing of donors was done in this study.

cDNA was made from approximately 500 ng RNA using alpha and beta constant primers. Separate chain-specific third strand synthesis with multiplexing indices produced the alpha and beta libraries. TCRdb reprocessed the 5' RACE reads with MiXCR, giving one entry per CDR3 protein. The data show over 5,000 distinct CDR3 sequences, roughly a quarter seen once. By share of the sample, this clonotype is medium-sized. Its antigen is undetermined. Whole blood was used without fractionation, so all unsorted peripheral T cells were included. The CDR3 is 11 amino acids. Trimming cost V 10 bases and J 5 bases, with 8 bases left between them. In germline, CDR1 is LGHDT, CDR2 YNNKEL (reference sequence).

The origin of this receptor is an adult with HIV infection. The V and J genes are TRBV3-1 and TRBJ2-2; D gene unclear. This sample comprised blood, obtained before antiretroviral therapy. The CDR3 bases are TGTGCCACGGCGCGAACCGGGGAGCTGTTTTTT. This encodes CATARTGELFF.